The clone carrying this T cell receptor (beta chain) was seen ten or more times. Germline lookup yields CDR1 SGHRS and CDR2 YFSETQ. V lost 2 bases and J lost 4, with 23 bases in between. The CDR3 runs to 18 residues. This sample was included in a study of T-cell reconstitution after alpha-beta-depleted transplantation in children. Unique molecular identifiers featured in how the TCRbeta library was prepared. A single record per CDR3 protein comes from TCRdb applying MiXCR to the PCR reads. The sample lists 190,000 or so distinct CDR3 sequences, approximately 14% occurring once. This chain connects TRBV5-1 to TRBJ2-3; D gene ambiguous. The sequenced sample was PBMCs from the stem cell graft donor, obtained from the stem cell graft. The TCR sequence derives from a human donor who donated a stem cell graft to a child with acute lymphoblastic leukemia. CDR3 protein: CASSFAAVALRVADTQYF. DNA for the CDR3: TGCGCCAGCAGCTTCGCGGCCGTCGCCCTCCGTGTCGCAGATACGCAGTATTTT. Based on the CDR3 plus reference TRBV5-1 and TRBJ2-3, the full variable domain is KAGVTQTPRYLIKTRGQQVTLSCSPISGHRSVSWYQQTPGQGLQFLFEYFSETQRNKGNFPGRFSGRQFSNSRSEMNVSTLELGDSALYLCASSFAAVALRVADTQYFGPGTRLTVL.